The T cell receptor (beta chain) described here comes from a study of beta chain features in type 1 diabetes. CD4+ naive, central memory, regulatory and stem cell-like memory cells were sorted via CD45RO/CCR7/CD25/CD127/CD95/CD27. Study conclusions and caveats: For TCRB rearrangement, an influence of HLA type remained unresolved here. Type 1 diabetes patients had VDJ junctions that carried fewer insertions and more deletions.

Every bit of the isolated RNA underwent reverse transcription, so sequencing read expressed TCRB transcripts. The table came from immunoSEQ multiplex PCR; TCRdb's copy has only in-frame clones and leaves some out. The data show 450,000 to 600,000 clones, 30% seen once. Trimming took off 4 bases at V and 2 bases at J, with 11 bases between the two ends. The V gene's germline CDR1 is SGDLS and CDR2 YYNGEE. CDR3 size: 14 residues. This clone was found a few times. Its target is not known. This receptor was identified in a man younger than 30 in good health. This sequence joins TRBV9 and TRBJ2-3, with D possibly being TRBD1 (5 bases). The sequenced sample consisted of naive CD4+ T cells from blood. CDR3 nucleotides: TGTGCCAGCAGCCTGGGGCTGACCACAGATACGCAGTATTTT. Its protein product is CASSLGLTTDTQYF.